This T cell receptor (beta chain) originates from a study of cytomegalovirus exposure and HLA in healthy donors (dated by TCRdb to 2016 to 2017). Some background on the complete study: According to an earlier analysis of a few hundred of the donors, 150 million to 200 million T cells yielded roughly 110 million unique TCR beta sequences and less than 300 Gb of sequence data. About five DR-DQ haplotypes were handled as single units for association and clustering, since linkage in the cohort was strong. Every discovery cohort repertoire had been produced on one sequencing platform. HLA typing covered class I and class II loci at four-digit resolution. To study patterns of TCR occurrence, a later analysis re-analyzed previously published TCR beta repertoires from 666 donors and added high-resolution HLA genotyping. Donor age, sex, ethnicity and CMV serostatus were compiled alongside the repertoire data. The T cell repertoires of 666 subjects were profiled by immunosequencing and related to cytomegalovirus serostatus. An earlier analysis of several hundred of the donors used high-throughput TCR beta sequencing to judge whether each TCR beta V gene segment behaved as functional or pseudogenic. Genome-wide SNP genotypes for about 55% of the roughly 670 donors were used in a later genetic analysis, which treated that subset as a discovery cohort. Roughly 290 gigabases of sequencing data and approximately 92 million unique TCR sequences made up an early release that covered fewer than 650 HLA-typed donors. Rather than drawing on any new phenotypic data, the later analysis identified candidate immune exposures from TCR beta sequences and the way those sequences occurred across donors. Of the roughly 420 genotyped donors, 80% to 90% were placed in the genetic ancestry cluster associated with self-reported Caucasian donors. Typing coverage differed by locus: A, B, C, DRB1 and DQB1 were typed in about 629-630 donors, DQA1 in about 550, DPA1 in 606, and DPB1 in approximately 450. In addition to the first cohort of around 670 subjects, a separate validation cohort of 120 different subjects was used. Across 300 to 500 genotyped donors of the cohort, an average of about 240,000 unique TCR beta nucleotide sequences per donor were sequenced, and approximately 17% of those sequences were non-productive. To predict cytomegalovirus infection status, the study combined high-throughput TCR immunosequencing, statistical association of individual TCRs with disease status, and machine learning. The study was designed to test whether signatures of past pathogen exposure could be identified by cataloging public T cell receptors.

In total, fewer than 750 healthy bone marrow donors made up the cohort. All cohort members were sampled while nominally healthy, although unrecorded immune exposures were likely present. The donor was CMV seropositive and was included in the group of approximately 310 seropositive cohort members. A peripheral blood sample was collected from each donor, and TCR beta sequencing was performed on peripheral blood mononuclear cells. The Qiagen DNeasy Blood Extraction Kit was used to extract genomic DNA from the blood cell samples. Overall study results and their limits: Because counts were too low, approximately 18 rarely observed V segments, including chromosome 9 orphons, were excluded from the earlier analysis of 500 to 700 of the donors. The presence/absence analyses assumed that sequencing depth was roughly uniform across donors, and that assumption may not be true. Most TCR sequences were observed very rarely across donors, whereas some public TCRs were present in many individuals. An association between a missense DCLRE1C variant and V-gene and J-gene trimming of TCR beta chains was found in a later genetic analysis and replicated in an independent cohort. It was suggested by the authors that the approach could potentially be generalized to other disease states and immunological phenotypes. In a later analysis, the rate of TCR association differed among HLA loci, with DRB1 alleles having the most associated TCRs and HLA-C alleles having the fewest. A cluster of highly shared sequence variants was judged likely to be a technical artifact of the sequencing pipeline. Most CMV-associated TCR beta chains appeared to be HLA-restricted in a later analysis, and the HLA associations seemed to be driven largely by CMV exposure. Correlated functional status among segregating V segments might reflect linkage disequilibrium, but an unknown experimental factor could not be ruled out. A further reported finding was that TCR beta sequences accurately predicted the HLA-A and HLA-B alleles for most subjects in the first cohort. Compared with equally common non-associated chains, HLA-associated TCR beta chains in a later analysis were more clonally expanded and had lower generation probabilities. According to a later genetic analysis, donors in an Asian-associated ancestry cluster had fewer N-insertions in productive TCRs than the approximately 710-donor mean. In the study, 150 to 200 TCR beta chains were listed as associated with cytomegalovirus. In this cohort, only TCR beta chains were sequenced, and detectable features were limited by the absence of alpha or paired-chain data. In vitro tests confirmed that three of the cytomegalovirus-associated TCR beta chains recognize cytomegalovirus antigens. For the cohort, immune exposure information was limited to CMV serostatus. In both the original and validation cohorts, the classifier was reported to diagnose cytomegalovirus status with high specificity and sensitivity. According to a later analysis, parvovirus B19, influenza, CMV and Epstein-Barr virus appeared linked to several top co-occurrence clusters. Assigning TCR associations to individual alleles was difficult when HLA alleles, especially DR and DQ, strongly co-occurred. A later analysis associated about 17,000 TCR beta sequences with specific HLA alleles at a false discovery rate of 0.05. HLA typing was unavailable for some donors at each locus, so association tests used only the typed subset. Some IMGT-functional V segments, including TRBV6-2 and TRBV6-3, could not be told apart with the 87-base-pair reads, so those segments were excluded. An earlier analysis of around 500 of the donors showed that most TCR beta V segments appeared in productive rearrangements either about 87% or about 30% of the time, which broadly matched IMGT annotations.

The library was generated by the immunoSEQ multiplex PCR assay. For the multiplex PCR, a mixture combining 60 forward primers for TCR Vbeta segments and 13 reverse primers for TCR Jbeta segments was used. Amplification of the CDR3 region of rearranged TCR beta genes was performed with a multiplex PCR assay on genomic DNA. The Illumina HiSeq System was used to sequence the amplified TCR beta libraries as 87-base-pair reads. The published analysis was carried out like this. In a later analysis, tens of millions of unique TCR beta chains were counted across the 650 to 700 repertoires, and roughly 11 million of these chains were shared by at least two donors. A nearest-neighbor algorithm error-corrected the raw reads and collapsed the reads into unique sequences, merging closely related sequences to remove PCR and sequencing errors. To assign V, D and J gene segments, CDR3 sequences were aligned to IMGT reference sequences. Each retained sequence needed at least a six-nucleotide match to both a V gene segment and a J gene segment. A rearrangement counted as productive if the CDR3 had no stop codons and remained in frame with V and J, and every other rearrangement counted as non-productive. CDR3 was defined according to IMGT convention as the region running from the second conserved V-encoded cysteine to the conserved J-encoded phenylalanine. In an earlier analysis of more than 550 of the donors, sequences lacking an unambiguous match to a single V gene segment were excluded. In an earlier analysis of approximately 590 of the donors, V segments were called functional above 56.7% productive rearrangements and were called segregating when the between-donor standard deviation exceeded 5%. A statistical classification framework was built to diagnose cytomegalovirus status from the catalog of TCR beta chain sequences. V and J gene assignment, in a later analysis, came from comparing TCR nucleotide sequences with IMGT/GENE-DB human TR gene sequences. A later analysis assigned CDR3 sequences and most-parsimonious VDJ recombination scenarios with the TCRdist pipeline. In a later analysis, every TCR beta chain was defined by the combination of its CDR3 amino acid sequence and its V-gene family, and reads without a unique V-gene family were dropped. As a way to deal with suspected cross-contamination and a sequencing artifact, a later analysis dropped over 550 nucleotide sequences that were highly shared and had low generation probability. In a later analysis, a clonal expansion index was calculated for each public chain from normalized within-repertoire ranks of inferred template counts. A later analysis computed generation probabilities with a VDJ recombination model fitted to out-of-frame rearrangements, and checked the results against IGoR. In a later analysis, TCR-TCR, TCR-HLA and TCR-CMV co-occurrence was scored with hypergeometric tests, and a repertoire-size bias correction was applied to TCR pairs. False discovery rates were estimated in a later analysis by permuting HLA or CMV assignments 20 times. In a later analysis, co-occurring TCRs were grouped using DBSCAN, with TCRdist sequence similarity added in when clustering inside HLA-allele-positive subsets. Co-occurrence clustering excluded repertoires with fewer than 30,000 or more than 120,000 public chains, plus five with anomalous nucleotide sharing. In its TCRdb copy, this immuneACCESS table keeps in-frame sequences only and misses some clones. Where compared with another copy, unresolved V genes explain less than half of these, and the others have no known cause. V and J calls and clone size come straight from that table; D and trimming were deduced from the DNA. Recorded for this sample are roughly 200,000 clones; over 65% of them occurred a single time. The ten largest clones take up roughly 2.5% of the sample.

A word on this clone: Its antigen is not yet known. No base qualities exist here, and no much larger clone lies one base off it.

V gives up 5 bases and J gives up 7 bases, and the segment between their germline ends measures 20 bases. For CDR1 and CDR2, the germline V gene lists MDHEN and SYDVKM. The CDR3 runs 15 residues from the cysteine to the phenylalanine. The read is trimmed to its CDR3 DNA, 45 bases read in frame from base 1. This receptor was taken from a woman aged 60-75 years in good health and CMV-seropositive. Sequenced sample: PBMCs. Recombination linked TRBV28 to TRBJ1-2; the D segment could be TRBD1, given 5 matching bases. CDR3 loop: CASSGARIGWSGYTF. In nucleotides, the sequence is TGTGCCAGCAGTGGGGCCCGGATAGGGTGGTCTGGCTACACCTTC.